This is a list of T cell receptor beta chains from one sample in a study of T-cell reconstitution after alpha-beta-depleted transplantation in children. TCRdb reprocessed the PCR reads with MiXCR, giving one entry per CDR3 protein. The table includes over 300,000 distinct CDR3 sequences, 10% detected once. Sequences were derived from PBMCs from the stem cell graft donor, sampled from the stem cell graft. The receptors here all came from a human donor who donated a stem cell graft to a child with acute lymphoblastic leukemia. Each CDR3 is given with its conserved first and last residue. D genes are given only for firm matches. Clone size is stated in some rows and not others, as once, few, many or a class when expanded.

J,length,D,V,size,DNA,CDR3
TRBJ2-7,15,TRBD2,TRBV5-1,-,TGCGCCAGCAGCTTGGGGGGACTAGCGGCCTACGAGCAGTACTTC,CASSLGGLAAYEQYF
TRBJ2-1,15,TRBD1,TRBV29-1,few,TGCAGCGTTGAAGCCCTCCGGACAGGGGGCAATGAGCAGTTCTTC,CSVEALRTGGNEQFF
TRBJ2-1,16,TRBD1,TRBV15,many,TGTGCCACCAGCAGAGATAGGGGGCACTTCTACAATGAGCAGTTCTTC,CATSRDRGHFYNEQFF
TRBJ1-1,14,-,TRBV27,few,TGTGCCAGCAGTTTAGAGTCAGGTAACACTGAAGCTTTCTTT,CASSLESGNTEAFF
TRBJ2-3,16,TRBD2,TRBV15,many,TGTGCCACCAGCAGGACTAGCGGGAAGGGGCCAGATACGCAGTATTTT,CATSRTSGKGPDTQYF
TRBJ2-1,14,TRBD2,TRBV2,-,TGTGCCAGCAAAAAAGCGGGAGGGTACAATGAGCAGTTCTTC,CASKKAGGYNEQFF
TRBJ1-2,14,-,TRBV10-3,few,TGTGCCATCAGTGAAATCCAGGGAGACTATGGCTACACCTTC,CAISEIQGDYGYTF
TRBJ2-1,13,TRBD2,TRBV7-7,many,TGTGCTAGCAGCGGGACTAGGGGCGATGAGCAGTTCTTC,CASSGTRGDEQFF
TRBJ2-6,16,-,TRBV3-1,-,TGTGCCAGCAGCCTAGCAGGTATCTCTGGGGCCAACGTCCTGACTTTC,CASSLAGISGANVLTF
TRBJ2-7,13,-,TRBV20-1,few,TGCAGTGCTAGGTCTCTAGCTAGCTACGAGCAGTACTTC,CSARSLASYEQYF
TRBJ2-3,14,-,TRBV7-2,few,TGTGCCAGCAGCCGGGACCATAATGCCAAATTTAGGTATTTT,CASSRDHNAKFRYF
TRBJ2-2,18,-,TRBV4-1,few,TGCGCCAGCAGCCGCGCGTGGATCAGGACTCAGAACACCGGGGAGCTGTTTTTT,CASSRAWIRTQNTGELFF
TRBJ2-7,18,TRBD2,TRBV30,few,TGTGCCTGGAGTGTACGAAGCGGGGTGGGTCGGTCCGTCCACGAGCAGTACTTC,CAWSVRSGVGRSVHEQYF
TRBJ2-1,15,-,TRBV10-2,few,TGCGCCAGCAGTCCGACAGAAAGCTCCTACAATGAGCAGTTCTTC,CASSPTESSYNEQFF
TRBJ1-1,12,-,TRBV5-1,few,TGCGCCAGCAGCTTGGCAGGGTCTGAAGCTTTCTTT,CASSLAGSEAFF
TRBJ2-7,13,TRBD1,TRBV7-3,-,TGTGCCAGCAGCATCGAAACAGGGGGAGAGCAGTACTTC,CASSIETGGEQYF
TRBJ1-5,13,-,TRBV5-4,many,TGTGCCAGCAGCCCCGGGCGCAATCAGCCCCAGCATTTT,CASSPGRNQPQHF
TRBJ2-2,15,-,TRBV7-6,few,TGTGCCAGCAGCGGAGCAGGGTTGTACACCGGGGAGCTGTTTTTT,CASSGAGLYTGELFF
TRBJ2-2,11,-,TRBV25-1,-,TGTGCCAGCAGTGACCATGGGGAGCTGTTTTTT,CASSDHGELFF
TRBJ2-7,18,TRBD2,TRBV11-2,-,TGTGCCAGCAGCTTAGATTCTGAGCCTCTAGCGGGAGATTACGAGCAGTACTTC,CASSLDSEPLAGDYEQYF
TRBJ1-2,14,TRBD1,TRBV7-9,-,TGTGCCAGCAGCTACAGGGGCCACAACTATGGCTACACCTTC,CASSYRGHNYGYTF
TRBJ1-1,14,-,TRBV29-1,-,TGCAGCGTTGAAGATCCGGGAAGGGGCACTGAAGCTTTCTTT,CSVEDPGRGTEAFF
TRBJ1-2,14,-,TRBV28,-,TGTGCCAGCAGTGAAGGCCCAGCTAACTATGGCTACACCTTC,CASSEGPANYGYTF
TRBJ2-3,19,TRBD2,TRBV19,-,TGTGCCAGTAGTCTCCGGACTAGCGGCCTCGCGACTAGCACAGATACGCAGTATTTT,CASSLRTSGLATSTDTQYF
TRBJ1-4,15,-,TRBV7-3,-,TGTGCCAGCAGCTTCGCGGGGCGGTCTAATGAAAAACTGTTTTTT,CASSFAGRSNEKLFF
TRBJ2-3,11,-,TRBV10-3,few,TGTGCCATCAGCCAATTAGATACGCAGTATTTT,CAISQLDTQYF